This TCR beta chain was identified in a study of cytomegalovirus exposure and HLA in healthy donors. Study context: In an earlier analysis, 95 million to 140 million unique TCR beta sequences were found from 200 million or so T cells.

CDR3 length: 13 amino acids. Germline CDR1 reads LNHDA; CDR2 reads SQIVND (reference sequence). V lost 4 bases to trimming and J lost 10 bases; unmatched junction nucleotides: 5. A multiplex PCR was run with 60 Vbeta primers and 13 Jbeta primers. The assay was immunoSEQ multiplex PCR, and TCRdb's table has in-frame clones only and misses some. The table records about 160,000 clones, about two thirds of them present only once. The sequence came from a woman aged 25 to 39 in good health and CMV-seronegative. The sample was PBMCs. V gene TRBV19 combines with J gene TRBJ1-4; 8 bases line up with TRBD1. The CDR3 coding sequence is TGTGCCAGTAGTAGGGACAGGTCAGGAAAACTGTTTTTT. Translating it yields CASSRDRSGKLFF.